These 26 T cell receptor beta chains were sequenced from one sample in a study of blood T cells in healthy people across ages. Then a second PCR, running roughly 6 to 11 cycles, was carried out with a sample-barcoded 5' primer and a J-beta primer mix. TCRdb analysed the 5' RACE reads with MiXCR anew, one entry per CDR3 protein. The repertoire holds about 970,000 distinct CDR3 sequences, with 51% as singletons. Sequenced input: blood. These receptor sequences come from a woman between 55 and 75 years old in good health.

This clonotype was seen a handful of times. V and J are TRBV12-3 or TRBV12-4 and TRBJ2-7; tentatively, D is TRBD2 (5 bases). The CDR3 consists of 13 residues. The V end was cut by 8 bases, the J end by 2 bases, with 13 bases between. This CDR3 is CASRRIGTYEQYF. As DNA, the CDR3 is TGTGCCAGCCGACGCATCGGGACCTACGAGCAGTACTTC.

This rearrangement joins TRBV30 to TRBJ1-4, with D tentatively TRBD1 (5 bases). The CDR3 sequence is 14 residues long. V lost 6 bases and J 5 bases, leaving 16 bases between the germline ends. The V gene's germline CDR1 is GTSNPN and CDR2 SVGIG (reference sequence). The CDR3 reads CACPLGRGNEKLFF. CDR3 in DNA: TGTGCCTGTCCCCTGGGACGGGGGAATGAAAAACTGTTTTTT.

The genes are TRBV7-2 and TRBJ2-5; perhaps TRBD1 as D (5 bases). CDR3 length equals 16 residues. Looked up from germline, CDR1 is SGHTA and CDR2 is FQGNSA. Trimming removed 2 bases from V and 11 bases from J, with 24 bases in between. As DNA, the CDR3 is TGTGCCAGCAGCTTACACAAGGGGATCGCCTACAATGAGCAGTACTTC. It is translated as CASSLHKGIAYNEQYF.

The chain joins TRBV29-1 to TRBJ2-2; unclear D gene. Germline V CDR1 and CDR2: SQVTM, ANQGSEA. This CDR3 comprises 12 residues. With 1 base removed from V and 7 bases from J, the gap between germline ends came to 7 bases. The CDR3 here is CSVEVVVGELFF. Here the CDR3 DNA reads TGCAGCGTTGAAGTTGTCGTCGGGGAGCTGTTTTTT.

The rearrangement joins TRBV12-3 or TRBV12-4 to TRBJ2-7; D unclear. The CDR3 loop spans 13 amino acids. V was pared by 5 bases and J by 2 bases, with 10 bases between. For the CDR3, the DNA is TGTGCCAGCAGTAAGGAGTCCCCCTACGAGCAGTACTTC. Protein: CASSKESPYEQYF.

This clonotype was observed a few times. The genes are TRBV7-2 and TRBJ2-3; a possible D gene is TRBD2 (5 bases). V was clipped by 5 bases and J by 5 bases, with 14 bases between them. Germline V gene lookup returns CDR1 SGHTA and CDR2 FQGNSA. This CDR3 is 14 amino acids long. In nucleotides, the CDR3 is TGTGCCAGCAGCCCAGACCCTCGGGGAGATACGCAGTATTTT. It is translated as CASSPDPRGDTQYF.

The chain combines TRBV29-1 with TRBJ2-2; possible D gene TRBD1, 5 bases. The germline V gene has CDR1 SQVTM and CDR2 ANQGSEA. The CDR3 covers 13 residues. The V end was cut by 4 bases, the J end by 7 bases, with 13 bases between. The CDR3, as DNA: TGCAGCGTTGGGCGGACAAGTGGCGGGGAGCTGTTTTTT. Translated: CSVGRTSGGELFF.

This clonotype was observed a handful of times. The V gene is TRBV7-2, the J gene TRBJ1-2, with D tentatively TRBD1 (5 bases). From germline, CDR1 is SGHTA and CDR2 FQGNSA. V lost 4 bases and J lost 2, with 14 bases in between. The length of the CDR3 is 15 residues. The CDR3 nucleotides are TGTGCCAGCAGCTCCCGGGGCAGGGACAACTATGGCTACACCTTC. Protein product: CASSSRGRDNYGYTF.

The CDR3 sequence is CASSEYRGTEAFF. CDR3 DNA: TGCGCCAGCAGTGAGTACCGGGGCACTGAAGCTTTCTTT. This chain connects TRBV10-1 to TRBJ1-1, with D hard to call. From germline, CDR1 is WNHNN and CDR2 SYGVQD (reference sequence). Trimming left V 1 base short and J 4 bases short, with 7 bases between. The CDR3 totals 13 residues.

V usage is TRBV14 and J usage is TRBJ2-3; D is uncertain. Per the germline V gene, CDR1 is SGHDN and CDR2 is FVKESK. V lost 3 bases and J 5 bases, leaving 6 bases between the germline ends. The CDR3 runs to 12 residues. The CDR3 loop reads CASSHIKDTQYF. In nucleotides, the CDR3 is TGTGCCAGCAGCCATATAAAAGATACGCAGTATTTT.

This chain connects TRBV2 to TRBJ2-1; the D is unclear. From germline, CDR1 is SNHLY and CDR2 FYNNEI. The germline V and J ends were trimmed by 1 base and 0 bases, with 10 bases remaining between them. The CDR3 has 16 amino acids. This CDR3 reads CASSEVLLSSYNEQFF. The CDR3 DNA reads as TGTGCCAGCAGTGAAGTTCTGCTTAGCTCCTACAATGAGCAGTTCTTC.

V gene TRBV5-1 combines with J gene TRBJ2-1; TRBD1 agrees at 7 bases. The CDR3 length is 14 residues. V lost 7 bases, J lost 4 bases, and 8 bases stayed unmatched. Germline-derived CDR1 and CDR2 are SGHRS and YFSETQ. Here the CDR3 reads CASRKGQAYNEQFF. The CDR3 DNA reads TGCGCCAGCCGGAAAGGACAGGCATACAATGAGCAGTTCTTC.

The rearrangement joins TRBV28 to TRBJ1-1; D possibly corresponds to TRBD1 (5 bases). CDR1 is MDHEN and CDR2 is SYDVKM in the germline V gene. Between the trimmed V and J ends, which lost 2 bases and 10 bases, there was a span of 14 bases. This CDR3 comprises 13 residues. CDR3 region: CASSLKPWQGAFF. The CDR3 DNA reads TGTGCCAGCAGTTTAAAGCCCTGGCAGGGAGCTTTCTTT.

This chain links TRBV20-1 with TRBJ2-1; TRBD2 matches 10 bases. This CDR3 region has 15 residues. Germline CDR1 is DFQATT and CDR2 is SNEGSKA (reference sequence). V shed 1 base, J shed 9 bases, and the junction held 9 bases outside the gene matches. The CDR3 sequence: CSARAASGRPGEQFF. The CDR3 DNA reads as TGCAGTGCTAGAGCCGCTAGCGGGAGACCCGGTGAGCAGTTCTTC.

This clonotype was seen more than once but under ten times. The chain has TRBV7-9 and TRBJ2-7, with D unresolved. Germline V lookup: CDR1 SEHNR, CDR2 FQNEAQ (reference sequence). V dropped 5 bases and J dropped 5 bases, with 28 bases sitting between them. CDR3 length: 18 amino acids. The CDR3 region is CASSPTYRWARSVHEQYF. CDR3 sequence (DNA): TGTGCCAGCAGCCCCACCTACCGGTGGGCTAGATCGGTTCACGAGCAGTACTTC.

The chain employs TRBV4-1 and TRBJ2-2; TRBD1 matches at 7 bases. This CDR3 is 14 amino acids long. Germline loops: CDR1 MGHRA, CDR2 YSYEKL. V lost 7 bases to trimming and J lost 3 bases; unmatched junction nucleotides: 5. This chain's CDR3 is CASTRQGYTGELFF. CDR3 nucleotide sequence: TGCGCCAGCACACGACAGGGCTACACCGGGGAGCTGTTTTTT.

The chain recombines TRBV18 with TRBJ2-1; 11 nucleotides align to TRBD2. Unmatched junction bases numbered 4, after V lost 4 bases and J lost 2 bases. Germline V CDR1 and CDR2: KGHSH, LQKENI. CDR3 length: 16 residues. The CDR3 coding sequence is TGTGCCAGCTCACTGACTAGCGGGATCCCCTACAATGAGCAGTTCTTC. Protein product: CASSLTSGIPYNEQFF.

As for this clonotype: Compared with germline, one end of the junction differs, possibly owing to a read error. This chain connects TRBV27 to TRBJ2-7, with 8 bases that match TRBD1. Germline CDR1 and CDR2: MNHEY and SMNVEV (reference sequence). The CDR3 runs to 13 residues. The CDR3 DNA is TGTACCAGCAGTCCGGGACAGGTCTACGAGCAGTACTTC. Its translation is CTSSPGQVYEQYF.

The rearrangement joins TRBV24-1 to TRBJ2-1; D is unresolved. The CDR3 runs to 18 residues. Germline V gene lookup returns CDR1 KGHDR and CDR2 SFDVKD. Trimming took off 4 bases at V and 9 bases at J, with 27 bases between the two ends. DNA for the CDR3: TGTGCCACCAGTGACACCACCCCTACCTCAGGCCAATTTGGTGAGCAGTTCTTC. It yields the protein CATSDTTPTSGQFGEQFF.

This chain links TRBV4-1 with TRBJ2-5, with D uncertain. This CDR3 comprises 17 residues. Germline loops: CDR1 MGHRA, CDR2 YSYEKL. The V and J ends lost 1 base and 11 bases respectively, with 26 bases between them. CDR3 protein: CASSQVYLMSSYNEQYF. The CDR3 DNA reads as TGCGCCAGCAGCCAAGTTTACCTGATGAGCTCCTACAATGAGCAGTACTTC.

The V and J genes are TRBV5-1 and TRBJ2-3, with a possible D match to TRBD2 (6 bases). Between the trimmed V and J ends, which lost 4 bases and 2 bases, there was a span of 14 bases. CDR1 SGHRS and CDR2 YFSETQ come from the germline V gene. The CDR3 is 15 amino acids. CDR3 in amino acids: CASSQSGTHTDTQYF. The DNA of the CDR3 is TGCGCCAGCAGCCAATCTGGGACTCACACAGATACGCAGTATTTT.

This chain links TRBV7-9 with TRBJ1-6, with D uncertain. This CDR3 has 16 amino acids. V lost 1 base to trimming and J lost 3 bases, with 10 bases between them. The germline V gene encodes CDR1 SEHNR and CDR2 FQNEAQ (reference sequence). The CDR3 region is CASSLGAGFYNSPLHF. CDR3 in DNA: TGTGCCAGCAGCTTAGGCGCCGGCTTCTATAATTCACCCCTCCACTTT.

This rearrangement joins TRBV18 to TRBJ2-3; D is ambiguous. Looked up from germline, CDR1 is KGHSH and CDR2 is LQKENI. There are 13 residues in the CDR3. V lost 8 bases and J 2 bases, leaving 11 bases between the germline ends. CDR3 nucleotide sequence: TGTGCCAGCCTATTGCCTCCCACAGATACGCAGTATTTT. It is translated as CASLLPPTDTQYF.

This clonotype was seen only once. J is TRBJ2-1 and V is TRBV11-2; D remains ambiguous. The CDR3 has 15 residues. The V gene's germline CDR1 is SGHAT and CDR2 FQNNGV. Trimming pared 4 bases from V and 6 bases from J, leaving 16 bases between. In DNA form, the CDR3 reads TGTGCCAGCAGCTCCCGGGCTCTCCTGGCCAATGAGCAGTTCTTC. It yields the protein CASSSRALLANEQFF.

Note on this clonotype: This may come from a read error, since a much larger clone is one base off. Lacking the conserved final phenylalanine or tryptophan, this CDR3 likely reflects a read error. This chain connects TRBV30 to TRBJ2-5; no definite D call. Germline V gene lookup returns CDR1 GTSNPN and CDR2 SVGIG (reference sequence). The CDR3 is made up of 15 amino acids. The ends were cut back, 7 bases at V and 5 bases at J, with 23 bases in the middle. The CDR3 loop reads CASAVLTLFVETQYY. The CDR3 coding sequence is TGTGCCTCGGCGGTTCTGACTTTATTCGTGGAGACCCAGTACTAC.

The CDR3 sequence: CASSQRIGAGGETQYF. CDR3 DNA sequence: TGTGCCAGCAGCCAAAGGATAGGCGCGGGGGGAGAGACCCAGTACTTC. The V gene is TRBV14, the J gene TRBJ2-5; 8 bases agree with TRBD2. CDR3 length: 16 amino acids. Germline V gene data show CDR1 as SGHDN and CDR2 as FVKESK. Trimming took 2 bases from V and 4 from J; bases not matched to a gene: 9.